These T cell receptor beta chains were read from a single sample in a study of shared clonotypes between healthy human individuals. This table comes from immunoSEQ multiplex PCR, and its TCRdb copy is limited to in-frame clones, with some not included. Of a few million clones in the sample, 80% to 95% were seen once. The sample was naive CD4+ T cells from PBMCs. The origin of the receptors is a man aged 18 to 30 in good health. Some clones in this sample may be carry-over from other donors' samples. CDR3s include the opening cysteine and the closing phenylalanine or tryptophan. The D gene is left open where the match is weak. Some rows have no size entry. The others give once, few or many, or a class for an expanded clone.

J gene	clone size	D gene	V gene	CDR3 DNA	CDR3 protein
TRBJ2-5	once	.	TRBV7-7	TGTGCCAGCAGCTTATCCGAGAGCCGAGAGACCCAGTACTTC	CASSLSESRETQYF
TRBJ2-7	.	.	TRBV6-1	TGTGCCAGCAGTGAAAGGGGACGTCTGACCTACGAGCAGTACTTC	CASSERGRLTYEQYF
TRBJ1-1	.	.	TRBV6-1	TGTGCCAGCAGTGAATTGGGGGAGGCAACTGAAGCTTTCTTT	CASSELGEATEAFF
TRBJ2-7	.	.	TRBV21-1	TGTGCCAGCAACCCCCCGGGGACTCGCTCCTACGAGCAGTACTTC	CASNPPGTRSYEQYF
TRBJ1-2	.	.	TRBV7-9	TGTGCCAGCAGCGGGCAGGCGCCACCCCGAGCTAACTATGGCTACACCTTC	CASSGQAPPRANYGYTF
TRBJ2-2	once	.	TRBV7-3	TGTGCCAGCAGCCGTTTCAGGCAGGGGAACACCGGGGAGCTGTTTTTT	CASSRFRQGNTGELFF
TRBJ1-2	.	TRBD1	TRBV11-2	TGTGCCAGCAGCTTAGTAGTGCCAGGGGGAGCCTATGGCTACACCTTC	CASSLVVPGGAYGYTF
TRBJ2-5	.	TRBD2	TRBV18	TGTGCCAGCTCACCATCCGGAGCGGGAGTGGAAGAGCAGTACTTC	CASSPSGAGVEEQYF
TRBJ2-3	.	TRBD1	TRBV5-1	TGCGCCAGCAGCAAGACAGGGGTCCCCACAGATACGCAGTATTTT	CASSKTGVPTDTQYF
TRBJ1-2	.	TRBD1	TRBV11-2	TGTGCCAGCAGCGTCTACAGGGGGCGGGAGTATGGCTACACCTTC	CASSVYRGREYGYTF
TRBJ2-1	once	TRBD1	TRBV27	TGTGCCAGCAGACGGGACAGGGGAGTCAATGAGCAGTTCTTC	CASRRDRGVNEQFF
TRBJ2-6	.	.	TRBV10-3	TGTGCCATCAGTGACTATGGGAGGCGGGGGGCCAACGTCCTGACTTTC	CAISDYGRRGANVLTF
TRBJ2-2	.	.	TRBV7-2	TGTGCCAGCAGCTTACTTCATAACACCGGGGAGCTGTTTTTT	CASSLLHNTGELFF
TRBJ1-2	.	.	TRBV28	TGTGCCAGCAGTTTCCCTACTACCGGACAGACTACCTATGGCTACACCTTC	CASSFPTTGQTTYGYTF
TRBJ2-6	.	.	TRBV25-1	TGTGCCAGCAGTGGCTGGGGGAGTTTCAACGTCCTGACTTTC	CASSGWGSFNVLTF
TRBJ2-1	.	TRBD1	TRBV18	TGTGCCAGCCGGGGGGACAGGGGTCACTTTGAGCAGTTCTTC	CASRGDRGHFEQFF
TRBJ1-3	.	.	TRBV7-6	TGTGCCAGCAGCCCCCTTGCGGGGCTTGCAGGAAACACCATATATTTT	CASSPLAGLAGNTIYF
TRBJ1-1	few	TRBD1	TRBV19	TGTGCCAGTAGGGTTACAGGGGCTGGCACTGAAGCTTTCTTT	CASRVTGAGTEAFF
TRBJ1-1	.	.	TRBV18	TGTGCCAGCTCACCATGGGACACTGATGGTACTGAAGCTTTCTTT	CASSPWDTDGTEAFF
TRBJ1-1	.	TRBD1	TRBV5-1	TGCGCCAGCAGCTTTGGGGGCCAGGGGGCCACTGAAGCTTTCTTT	CASSFGGQGATEAFF
TRBJ2-7	.	TRBD1	TRBV5-1	TGCGCCAGCAGCTTGGGCGGGACAGGGACACCAACCTACGAGCAGTACTTC	CASSLGGTGTPTYEQYF
TRBJ2-5	.	.	TRBV29-1	TGCAGCGGTGGCCTGGTTGCAGGGGAGACCCAGTACTTC	CSGGLVAGETQYF
TRBJ2-2	.	.	TRBV7-3	TGTGCCAGCAGCCCCTTTACCGGGGAGCTGTTTTTT	CASSPFTGELFF
TRBJ2-1	.	.	TRBV11-2	TGTGCCAGCAGCCACTACAATGAGCAGTTCTTC	CASSHYNEQFF
TRBJ2-7	.	.	TRBV6-4	TGTGCCAGCAGGACCGGGACCCCTCCTTACGAGCAGTACTTC	CASRTGTPPYEQYF
TRBJ1-2	.	TRBD1	TRBV18	TGTGCCAGCTCCCTTAGTCCCGGGACAGGGAACTATGGCTACACCTTC	CASSLSPGTGNYGYTF
TRBJ2-5	.	TRBD2	TRBV9	TGTGCCAGCAGCGTAGCTAGCGGGAGCTCGGGAGAGACCCAGTACTTC	CASSVASGSSGETQYF
TRBJ2-7	once	.	TRBV6-5	TGTGCCAGCAGTTACAGCGACGAGCAGTACTTC	CASSYSDEQYF
TRBJ2-7	.	TRBD1	TRBV5-4	TGTGCCAGCAGCTTAAGAGGACAGGGGGTATACGAGCAGTACTTC	CASSLRGQGVYEQYF
TRBJ2-7	.	.	TRBV5-1	TGCGCCAGCAGCTTAAACAGCAAAGCCTACGAGCAGTACTTC	CASSLNSKAYEQYF
TRBJ1-2	.	TRBD1	TRBV6-1	TGTGCCAGCACCCAATTGGGACAGGGGAACTATGGCTACACCTTC	CASTQLGQGNYGYTF
TRBJ2-1	.	.	TRBV5-4	TGTGCCAGCAGCTTAGACACAGCCTCCTACAATGAGCAGTTCTTC	CASSLDTASYNEQFF
TRBJ2-7	.	TRBD2	TRBV28	TGTGCCAGCATCTGGACTAGCGGGAGCTACGAGCAGTACTTC	CASIWTSGSYEQYF
TRBJ2-7	.	TRBD1	TRBV29-1	TGCAGCGTTGCGGGACAGGGGGCCTTGTACGAGCAGTACTTC	CSVAGQGALYEQYF
TRBJ1-1	.	.	TRBV2	TGTGCCAGCAGTGGTCGCACAGGGAGGACTGAAGCTTTCTTT	CASSGRTGRTEAFF
TRBJ2-5	.	TRBD2	TRBV5-4	TGTGCCAGCAGCTTGATCGGTTGGGCGGGAGTAGAGCAAGAGACCCAGTACTTC	CASSLIGWAGVEQETQYF
TRBJ1-3	.	.	TRBV6-6	TGTGCCAGCAGTTTGAAGGGAAACACCATATATTTT	CASSLKGNTIYF
TRBJ1-2	.	TRBD1	TRBV28	TGTGCCAGCAGTTCTGCCGAAACCGGACAGGCCTATTATGGCTACACCTTC	CASSSAETGQAYYGYTF
TRBJ2-1	.	.	TRBV11-3	TGTGCCAGCGGAGCAAGCTACAATGAGCAGTTCTTC	CASGASYNEQFF
TRBJ1-4	.	.	TRBV7-8	TGTGCCAGCAGCTTAGTGGGTGAAAAACTGTTTTTT	CASSLVGEKLFF
TRBJ1-5	.	.	TRBV18	TGTGCCAGCTCACCACCGTCCGGAACGTATAGCAATCAGCCCCAGCATTTT	CASSPPSGTYSNQPQHF
TRBJ1-1	few	.	TRBV4-3	TGCGCCAGCAGCCAAGATAGGGGGACTGAAGCTTTCTTT	CASSQDRGTEAFF
TRBJ2-7	.	TRBD2	TRBV14	TGTGCCAGCAGCCAAGTTCCTAGCGGCTACGGGGAGCAGTACTTC	CASSQVPSGYGEQYF
TRBJ1-5	.	.	TRBV28	TGTGCCAGCAGTCAGGCAGGGAGGCAGCCCCAGCATTTT	CASSQAGRQPQHF
TRBJ1-1	few	.	TRBV7-9	TGTGCCAGCGGGGTGAACACTGAAGCTTTCTTT	CASGVNTEAFF
TRBJ2-7	.	.	TRBV23-1	TGCGCCAGCAGTCTCCGGAGGCTACTCTACGAGCAGTACTTC	CASSLRRLLYEQYF
TRBJ2-1	.	TRBD2	TRBV9	TGTGCCAGCAGCGGGTATCTAGCGGGAGGATTGGATGAGCAGTTCTTC	CASSGYLAGGLDEQFF
TRBJ2-1	.	TRBD2	TRBV5-1	TGCGCCAGCAGCTTGGACGGGGGGAACTACAATGAGCAGTTCTTC	CASSLDGGNYNEQFF
TRBJ2-7	.	TRBD2	TRBV7-2	TGTGCCAGCAGGCTATCAGCGGGAGAAGTCGGCGAGCAGTACTTC	CASRLSAGEVGEQYF
TRBJ1-2	.	.	TRBV28	TGTGCCAGCAGGGAGGGCCCTACGGACTATGGCTACACCTTC	CASREGPTDYGYTF
TRBJ2-5	.	TRBD1	TRBV10-3	TGTGCCATCAGTGAATTGACAGGGGGAGAGACCCAGTACTTC	CAISELTGGETQYF
TRBJ2-2	.	.	TRBV7-3	TGTGCCAGCAGCCCGGGCGCCGGGGAGCTGTTTTTT	CASSPGAGELFF